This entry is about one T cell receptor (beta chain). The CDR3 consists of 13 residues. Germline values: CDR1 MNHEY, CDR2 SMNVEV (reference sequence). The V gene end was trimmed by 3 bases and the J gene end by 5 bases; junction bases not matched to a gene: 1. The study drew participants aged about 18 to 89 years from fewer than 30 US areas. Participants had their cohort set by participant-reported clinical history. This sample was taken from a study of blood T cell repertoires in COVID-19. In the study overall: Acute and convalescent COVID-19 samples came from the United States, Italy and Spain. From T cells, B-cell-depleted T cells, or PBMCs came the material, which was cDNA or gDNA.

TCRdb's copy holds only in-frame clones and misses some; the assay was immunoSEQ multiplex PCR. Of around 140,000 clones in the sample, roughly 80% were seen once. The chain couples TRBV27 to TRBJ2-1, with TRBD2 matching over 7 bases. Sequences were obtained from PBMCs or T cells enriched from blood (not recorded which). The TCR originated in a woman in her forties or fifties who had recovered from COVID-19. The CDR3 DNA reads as TGTGCCAGCAGTTTTGGACTAGACAATGAGCAGTTCTTC. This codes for CASSFGLDNEQFF.